The 11 T cell receptor beta chains presented below share a single source sample, sequenced in a study of T cell changes during pregnancy in multiple sclerosis. Method: immunoSEQ multiplex PCR; TCRdb's copy keeps in-frame clones and lacks some. The data contain tens of thousands of clones, more than 90% of them singletons. Material: peripheral blood, obtained in the second trimester of pregnancy. The receptors stem from a female donor with multiple sclerosis, enrolled in a pregnancy study.

The chain is built from TRBV11-2 and TRBJ2-1, with 7 bases aligning to TRBD2. The CDR3 loop spans 14 amino acids. Unmatched junction bases numbered 7, after V lost 7 bases and J lost 4 bases. Germline CDR1 reads SGHAT; CDR2 reads FQNNGV. The CDR3 nucleotides are TGTGCCAGCACCGAAGCGGGAAGTTACAATGAGCAGTTCTTC. This gives the protein CASTEAGSYNEQFF.

The chain uses TRBV25-1 and TRBJ2-1; TRBD1 agrees at 7 bases. This CDR3 comprises 11 residues. Trimming at V came to 4 bases and at J to 9 bases, leaving 0 bases not matched to a gene. Per the germline V gene, CDR1 is MGHDK and CDR2 is SYGVNS. The CDR3 region has the DNA TGTGCCAGCAGTGGACAGGGTGAGCAGTTCTTC. Its translation is CASSGQGEQFF.

The chain recombines TRBV29-1 with TRBJ2-2; D unclear. V was cut by 8 bases and J by 1 base, with 11 bases left in between. The CDR3 runs 13 residues. CDR1 is SQVTM, CDR2 ANQGSEA, per germline. The CDR3 reads CSSPDWNTGELFF. The DNA of the CDR3 is TGCAGCTCCCCCGACTGGAACACCGGGGAGCTGTTTTTT.

This chain joins TRBV6-6 and TRBJ2-5; D is undetermined. V lost 0 bases, J lost 5 bases, and 4 bases lay in between. This CDR3 contains 12 residues. Germline V lookup: CDR1 MNHNY, CDR2 SVGAGI (reference sequence). The CDR3 DNA reads as TGTGCCAGCAGTTACTCCAGGGAGACCCAGTACTTC. Its translation is CASSYSRETQYF.

This clone has only one observation. The chain has TRBV15 and TRBJ2-7; 10 bases are shared with TRBD1. The germline V gene has CDR1 LNHNV and CDR2 YYDKDF (reference sequence). The ends lost 1 base at V and 6 bases at J; junction bases unmatched: 6. This CDR3 is 15 amino acids long. CDR3 sequence (DNA): TGTGCCACCAGCAGAGCTGGGACAGGGGACTCCGAGCAGTACTTC. Amino acid sequence: CATSRAGTGDSEQYF. The variable domain in full, with the rest retrieved from reference TRBV15 and TRBJ2-7, is DAMVIQNPRYQVTQFGKPVTLSCSQTLNHNVMYWYQQKSSQAPKLLFHYYDKDFNNEADTPDNFQSRRPNTSFCFLDIRSPGLGDTAMYLCATSRAGTGDSEQYFGPGTRLTVT.

This rearrangement joins TRBV7-9 to TRBJ2-5, with TRBD1 matching over 10 bases. Losses at the gene ends were 3 bases for V and 2 bases for J; bases not matched to a gene: 6. Germline lookup yields CDR1 SEHNR and CDR2 FQNEAQ (reference sequence). The CDR3 has 16 residues. CDR3: CASSLGDRGGQETQYF. The CDR3 nucleotides read TGTGCCAGCAGCTTGGGGGACAGGGGTGGACAAGAGACCCAGTACTTC.

This chain uses TRBV6-6 with TRBJ2-1, with D unresolved. Trimming removed 2 bases from V and 7 bases from J, with 3 bases in between. CDR1 MNHNY and CDR2 SVGAGI come from the germline V gene (reference sequence). This CDR3 has 11 amino acids. The CDR3 bases are TGTGCCAGCAGTTACCTAAATGAGCAGTTCTTC. Amino acids: CASSYLNEQFF.

J is TRBJ2-3 and V is TRBV28; 10 bases align to TRBD2. CDR3 length: 17 residues. From germline, CDR1 is MDHEN and CDR2 SYDVKM. V gave up 3 bases and J gave up 3 bases; unmatched junction bases: 9. Written as DNA, the CDR3 is TGTGCCAGCAGTTTCCTAGCGGGGGACATGGGAACAGATACGCAGTATTTT. This encodes CASSFLAGDMGTDTQYF.

The rearrangement links TRBV5-6 to TRBJ1-1; D ambiguous. The CDR3 contains 15 residues. Deletions cut 4 bases from V and 4 bases from J, with 17 bases between. Germline loops: CDR1 SGHDT, CDR2 YYEEEE. This CDR3 reads CASSHLGPGSTEAFF. Here the CDR3 DNA reads TGTGCCAGCAGCCATCTAGGTCCGGGAAGCACTGAAGCTTTCTTT. Looking up the rest from reference TRBV5-6 and TRBJ1-1 gives the full variable domain: DAGVTQSPTHLIKTRGQQVTLRCSPKSGHDTVSWYQQALGQGPQFIFQYYEEEERQRGNFPDRFSGHQFPNYSSELNVNALLLGDSALYLCASSHLGPGSTEAFFGQGTRLTVV.

The chain links TRBV6-1 to TRBJ2-7; unclear D gene. The length of the CDR3 is 14 residues. The V end was cut by 2 bases, the J end by 0 bases, with 8 bases between. Per the germline V gene, CDR1 is MNHNS and CDR2 is SASEGT. Written as DNA, the CDR3 is TGTGCCAGCAGTGAAACCTGGAGCTCCTACGAGCAGTACTTC. It yields the protein CASSETWSSYEQYF.

This clone turned up a few times. This chain links TRBV28 with TRBJ2-7; 9 nucleotides align to TRBD1. This CDR3 contains 15 residues. Germline V lookup: CDR1 MDHEN, CDR2 SYDVKM. V lost 7 bases, J lost 0 bases, and 7 bases stayed unmatched. The CDR3 region has the DNA TGTGCCAGCAACCGCCGGGACAGGGTCTCCTACGAGCAGTACTTC. Its translation is CASNRRDRVSYEQYF.